These 13 T cell receptor beta chains came from one sample sequenced in a study of shared clonotypes between healthy human individuals. Here immunoSEQ multiplex PCR was the method, and the copy in TCRdb shows in-frame clones only, minus some. The sample has about 610,000 clones; around 97% are singletons. Sequencing was carried out using naive CD4+ T cells sorted from blood. The subset is: CD45RA+ positively selected. Receptors originate from a woman aged 25 to 39 in good health.

The chain uses TRBV19 and TRBJ1-5; 7 positions match TRBD1. The ends lost 6 bases at V and 8 bases at J; junction bases unmatched: 13. Germline CDR1 LNHDA, CDR2 SQIVND (reference sequence). The CDR3 spans 15 residues. CDR3 loop: CASRTGDRTGKPQHF. Written as DNA, the CDR3 is TGTGCCAGTAGAACTGGGGACAGAACAGGCAAGCCCCAGCATTTT.

The rearrangement joins TRBV28 to TRBJ1-5; D gene uncertain. Germline CDR1 reads MDHEN; CDR2 reads SYDVKM. The V and J ends lost 3 bases and 3 bases respectively, with 12 bases between them. This CDR3 region has 15 residues. The CDR3: CASSFSFRHNQPQHF. CDR3 sequence (DNA): TGTGCCAGCAGTTTTTCCTTTCGGCACAATCAGCCCCAGCATTTT.

The rearrangement links TRBV5-4 to TRBJ1-1; D is ambiguous. Trimming took off 5 bases at V and 1 base at J, with 15 bases between the two ends. The CDR3 extends over 15 amino acids. Looked up from germline, CDR1 is SGHNT and CDR2 is YYREEE (reference sequence). CDR3 DNA: TGTGCCAGCAGAGAGGGCGGGTCCTGGAACACTGAAGCTTTCTTT. Residues: CASREGGSWNTEAFF.

This rearrangement joins TRBV20-1 to TRBJ2-5, with a possible D match to TRBD2 (5 bases). CDR1 is DFQATT and CDR2 is SNEGSKA in the germline V gene (reference sequence). The CDR3 is 11 residues long. With 6 bases removed from V and 7 bases from J, the gap between germline ends came to 12 bases. The CDR3 loop reads CSAAGRGTQYF. CDR3 nucleotides: TGCAGTGCCGCAGGCCGGGGGACCCAGTACTTC.

J is TRBJ2-4 and V is TRBV7-2; D gene unclear. V shed 1 base and J shed 1 base, with 11 bases lying between them. The CDR3 has 16 residues. Germline-derived CDR1 and CDR2 are SGHTA and FQGNSA. CDR3 sequence reads: CASSLDGWAAKNIQYF. The CDR3, as DNA: TGTGCCAGCAGCTTAGATGGGTGGGCGGCCAAAAACATTCAGTACTTC. The variable domain in full, completed from reference TRBV7-2 and TRBJ2-4, reads GAGVSQSPSNKVTEKGKDVELRCDPISGHTALYWYRQSLGQGLEFLIYFQGNSAPDKSGLPSDRFSAERTGGSVSTLTIQRTQQEDSAVYLCASSLDGWAAKNIQYFGAGTRLSVL.

CDR3 sequence: CASSRVDTGRREQFF. CDR3 bases: TGTGCCAGCAGCCGTGTCGACACGGGCCGCCGGGAGCAGTTCTTC. The gene calls are TRBV14 and TRBJ2-1; no firm D call. Trimming shortened V by 4 bases and J by 10 bases, and 20 bases separated the two germline ends. CDR1 and CDR2 (germline): SGHDN, FVKESK. This CDR3 has 15 amino acids. Using reference TRBV14 and TRBJ2-1 for the parts outside the CDR3, the full variable domain is EAGVTQFPSHSVIEKGQTVTLRCDPISGHDNLYWYRRVMGKEIKFLLHFVKESKQDESGMPNNRFLAERTGGTYSTLKVQPAELEDSGVYFCASSRVDTGRREQFFGPGTRLTVL.

V and J are TRBV21-1 and TRBJ1-3; the tabulated D call, TRBD1, remains unverified against the DNA. TRBV21-1 is a recognized pseudogene. The CDR3 runs 17 residues. In nucleotides, the CDR3 is TGTGCCAGCAGCTCCCCCGCTGGGACAGGGAGAGGAAACACCATATATTTT. Its protein is CASSSPAGTGRGNTIYF.

The V and J genes are TRBV7-8 and TRBJ1-4; 9 nucleotides match TRBD1. Germline V gene lookup returns CDR1 SGHVS and CDR2 FQNEAQ. The length of the CDR3 is 14 residues. The ends lost 3 bases at V and 7 bases at J; junction bases unmatched: 3. CDR3 sequence: CASSLTGGSEKLFF. CDR3 nucleotides: TGTGCCAGCAGCTTGACAGGGGGGAGTGAAAAACTGTTTTTT.

The rearrangement links TRBV19 to TRBJ2-3, with D possibly matching TRBD2 (6 bases). From germline, CDR1 is LNHDA and CDR2 SQIVND (reference sequence). This CDR3 spans 15 amino acids. Between the trimmed V and J ends, which lost 4 bases and 3 bases, there was a span of 14 bases. The CDR3 DNA reads as TGTGCCAGTAGTACCGGGCCAGGGAGGACAGATACGCAGTATTTT. Protein: CASSTGPGRTDTQYF.

This clone was detected only a few times. The rearrangement links TRBV30 to TRBJ1-2; no firm D call. The CDR3 contains 11 residues. CDR1 is GTSNPN, CDR2 SVGIG, per germline (reference sequence). Between the trimmed V and J ends, which lost 2 bases and 4 bases, there was a span of 5 bases. The CDR3 region has the DNA TGTGCCTGGAGTCTAGGCTATGGCTACACCTTC. Protein sequence: CAWSLGYGYTF.

J is TRBJ1-2 and V is TRBV28; tentatively, D is TRBD1 (6 bases). In germline, CDR1 is MDHEN, CDR2 SYDVKM. Trimming pared 6 bases from V and 4 bases from J, leaving 12 bases between. The CDR3 contains 13 residues. CDR3 bases: TGTGCCAGCAGAGCAGGGGTGGGCTATGGCTACACCTTC. Protein product: CASRAGVGYGYTF.

The chain has TRBV5-6 and TRBJ1-2, with 9 positions matching TRBD1. CDR3 size: 15 residues. J lost 4 bases, V lost 4 bases, and 8 bases had no gene match. CDR1 is SGHDT and CDR2 is YYEEEE in the germline V gene. The CDR3 region is CASSPQGARSYGYTF. In DNA form, the CDR3 reads TGTGCCAGCAGCCCACAGGGGGCGCGTAGCTATGGCTACACCTTC.

The J gene is TRBJ2-7, the V gene TRBV5-1; 10 bases are a match to TRBD1. The CDR3 sequence is 15 residues long. In germline, CDR1 is SGHRS, CDR2 YFSETQ. The ends lost 3 bases at V and 6 bases at J; junction bases unmatched: 9. The CDR3 loop reads CASSSTGTGVSEQYF. The CDR3 DNA is TGCGCCAGCAGCTCGACCGGGACAGGGGTGAGCGAGCAGTACTTC.